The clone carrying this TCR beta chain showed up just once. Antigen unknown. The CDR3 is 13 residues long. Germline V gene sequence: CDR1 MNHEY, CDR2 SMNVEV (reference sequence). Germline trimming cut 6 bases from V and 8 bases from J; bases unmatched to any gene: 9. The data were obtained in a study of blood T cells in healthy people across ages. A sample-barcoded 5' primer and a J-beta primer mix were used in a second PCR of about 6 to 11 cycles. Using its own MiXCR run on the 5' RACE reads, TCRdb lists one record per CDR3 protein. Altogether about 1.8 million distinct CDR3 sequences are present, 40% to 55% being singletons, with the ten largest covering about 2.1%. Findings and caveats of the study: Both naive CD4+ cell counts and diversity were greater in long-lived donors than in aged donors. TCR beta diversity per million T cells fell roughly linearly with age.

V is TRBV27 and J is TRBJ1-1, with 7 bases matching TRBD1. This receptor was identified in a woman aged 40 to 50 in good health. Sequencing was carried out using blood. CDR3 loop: CASREWDSKEAFF. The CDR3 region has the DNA TGTGCCAGCAGAGAATGGGACAGCAAGGAAGCTTTCTTT.